The T cell receptor (beta chain) described here comes from a study of T cells after yellow fever vaccination. About the research overall: Fractions low in cell number were prepared with SMART-Seq v4 Ultra Low Input.

For TCR, cDNA came from 5'RACE template switching, which added a universal primer site and UMIs. TCRdb ran MiXCR on the 5' RACE reads and lists one entry per CDR3 protein. The sample lists tens of thousands of distinct CDR3 sequences, approximately 5.5% occurring once. Germline assignment: CDR1 SGHTA and CDR2 FQGTGA. The V gene lost 1 base and the J gene lost 4 bases, with 15 bases spanning the gap. CDR3 length equals 16 residues. This clonotype was recorded many times. Study-level points and caveats: Abundant contaminating clonotypes from the bulk population could appear in FACS-sorted repertoires. A large majority of primary-vaccination clones showed up again after the booster (under 98% CD4, roughly 88% CD8).

The sequencing used PBMCs, either bulk or a sorted T-cell subset (CD4+, CD8+, memory, or dextramer-sorted; not recorded which), collected on the day of the yellow fever booster vaccination. The V call is TRBV7-3, the J call TRBJ2-3, with a possible D match to TRBD1 (6 bases). The sequence was obtained from a man younger than 35 who received the YFV17D yellow fever vaccine. In DNA form, the CDR3 reads TGTGCCAGCAGCTTAATCTCAGTGGGGGCTTCAGATACGCAGTATTTT. Its translation is CASSLISVGASDTQYF.